The clone carrying this T cell receptor (beta chain) is categorized as medium-sized (0.01 to 0.1%). Data came from immunoSEQ multiplex PCR; TCRdb stores just in-frame clones and leaves some out. The sample has around 20,000 clones, about 70% seen once. The CDR3 has 15 amino acids. V trimming: 1 base; J trimming: 5 bases; junction bases outside the gene matches: 7. CDR1 SGHRS and CDR2 YFSETQ come from the germline V gene. The data stem from a study of OX40 agonist ivuxolimab in advanced cancers. Looking at the study overall: Therapy given before enrollment (anti-PD-1, anti-PD-L1 or anti-CTLA-4) was allowed, and over 35% had some.

The source of this sequence is an adult with an advanced solid tumor such as melanoma, head and neck, liver or kidney cancer. The sequenced sample was CD4+ or CD8+ T cells sorted from blood, obtained in a trial of the OX40 agonist ivuxolimab. This chain uses TRBV5-1 with TRBJ2-5; 8 bases align to TRBD2. CDR3 in amino acids: CASSLSGSFGETQYF. In DNA, the CDR3 is TGCGCCAGCAGCTTGAGCGGGAGTTTCGGGGAGACCCAGTACTTC.